A selection of T cell receptor beta chains follows, all from one sample in a study of spatial heterogeneity in lung cancer. TCRdb independently ran MiXCR on the 5' RACE reads; one entry per CDR3 protein. This sample has about 21,000 distinct CDR3 sequences, with 4% to 5% found just once. The specimen comprised PBMCs, sampled at surgery. The source is a male donor with early-stage non-small cell lung cancer. CDR3s include the opening cysteine and the closing phenylalanine or tryptophan. The order of the fields is D gene, clone size, J gene, V gene, CDR3 protein, CDR3 DNA. A D gene is named only where the DNA matches it firmly. Rows give clone size only sometimes, using once, few, many, or a class for an expanded clone.

d_call: .
clone_size: medium-sized
j_call: TRBJ2-3
v_call: TRBV30
cdr3_aa: CAWSVRRGGTDTQYF
cdr3_nt: TGTGCCTGGAGTGTACGCCGGGGCGGCACAGATACGCAGTATTTT

d_call: .
clone_size: many
j_call: TRBJ1-5
v_call: TRBV5-1
cdr3_aa: CASSLGTSGPNQPQHF
cdr3_nt: TGCGCCAGCAGCTTGGGGACTAGCGGCCCCAATCAGCCCCAGCATTTT

d_call: .
clone_size: few
j_call: TRBJ1-6
v_call: TRBV20-1
cdr3_aa: CSASRSRLLLF
cdr3_nt: TGCAGTGCTAGTCGCAGTCGGTTATTGTTATTT

d_call: .
clone_size: many
j_call: TRBJ2-1
v_call: TRBV20-1
cdr3_aa: CSARGKRATYNEQFF
cdr3_nt: TGCAGTGCTAGAGGAAAGCGGGCGACCTACAATGAGCAGTTCTTC

d_call: TRBD2
clone_size: many
j_call: TRBJ2-7
v_call: TRBV4-2
cdr3_aa: CASSQDLAGGPYEQYF
cdr3_nt: TGTGCCAGCAGCCAAGACTTAGCGGGAGGGCCCTACGAGCAGTACTTC

d_call: .
clone_size: many
j_call: TRBJ1-5
v_call: TRBV19
cdr3_aa: CASSRQLTSGGDQPQHF
cdr3_nt: TGTGCCAGTAGTAGACAGTTGACATCCGGGGGGGATCAGCCCCAGCATTTT

d_call: TRBD2
clone_size: many
j_call: TRBJ2-5
v_call: TRBV7-2
cdr3_aa: CASSSRSGGFETQYF
cdr3_nt: TGTGCCAGCAGCTCGCGTAGCGGGGGGTTCGAGACCCAGTACTTC

d_call: .
clone_size: many
j_call: TRBJ2-7
v_call: TRBV6-1
cdr3_aa: CASSERYEQYF
cdr3_nt: TGTGCCAGCAGTGAAAGGTACGAGCAGTACTTC

d_call: TRBD2
clone_size: many
j_call: TRBJ2-7
v_call: TRBV18
cdr3_aa: CASSPGLAGEGQYF
cdr3_nt: TGTGCCAGCTCACCAGGACTAGCGGGAGAGGGGCAGTACTTC

d_call: .
clone_size: many
j_call: TRBJ2-2
v_call: TRBV5-1
cdr3_aa: CASSLSGAGELFF
cdr3_nt: TGCGCCAGCAGCTTGTCCGGCGCCGGGGAGCTGTTTTTT

d_call: .
clone_size: many
j_call: TRBJ2-7
v_call: TRBV29-1
cdr3_aa: CSVEIEYEQYF
cdr3_nt: TGCAGCGTTGAAATCGAATACGAGCAGTACTTC

d_call: TRBD2
clone_size: medium-sized
j_call: TRBJ2-3
v_call: TRBV12-3/TRBV12-4
cdr3_aa: CASGGGGRGVGDTQYF
cdr3_nt: TGTGCCAGTGGCGGTGGCGGGAGAGGTGTTGGAGATACGCAGTATTTT

d_call: TRBD2
clone_size: .
j_call: TRBJ2-5
v_call: TRBV18
cdr3_aa: CASSWTSGGQETQYF
cdr3_nt: TGTGCCAGCTCTTGGACTAGCGGGGGCCAAGAGACCCAGTACTTC

d_call: TRBD2
clone_size: many
j_call: TRBJ2-1
v_call: TRBV19
cdr3_aa: CASSITGGPFNEQFF
cdr3_nt: TGTGCCAGTAGTATCACGGGAGGGCCCTTCAATGAGCAGTTCTTC

d_call: TRBD1
clone_size: many
j_call: TRBJ1-6
v_call: TRBV15
cdr3_aa: CATSRDNRGNSPLHF
cdr3_nt: TGTGCCACCAGCAGAGATAACAGGGGTAATTCACCCCTCCACTTT

d_call: .
clone_size: many
j_call: TRBJ2-1
v_call: TRBV10-3
cdr3_aa: CAISDERSSYNEQFF
cdr3_nt: TGTGCCATCAGTGATGAGCGGTCCTCCTACAATGAGCAGTTCTTC

d_call: .
clone_size: many
j_call: TRBJ2-7
v_call: TRBV4-2
cdr3_aa: CASSQEYGRDHEQYF
cdr3_nt: TGTGCCAGCAGCCAAGAGTACGGCAGGGACCACGAGCAGTACTTC

d_call: TRBD1
clone_size: few
j_call: TRBJ2-1
v_call: TRBV15
cdr3_aa: CATSRRQGALGEQFF
cdr3_nt: TGTGCCACCAGCAGAAGACAGGGGGCGCTTGGTGAGCAGTTCTTC

d_call: .
clone_size: many
j_call: TRBJ2-1
v_call: TRBV12-3/TRBV12-4
cdr3_aa: CASSLSGEQFF
cdr3_nt: TGTGCCAGCAGCCTCTCCGGAGAGCAGTTCTTC

d_call: TRBD1
clone_size: few
j_call: TRBJ1-4
v_call: TRBV5-4
cdr3_aa: CASSLVGGETNEKLFF
cdr3_nt: TGTGCCAGCAGCTTGGTAGGGGGCGAAACTAATGAAAAACTGTTTTTT

d_call: TRBD2
clone_size: few
j_call: TRBJ2-7
v_call: TRBV20-1
cdr3_aa: CSAVNQRGMYEQYF
cdr3_nt: TGCAGTGCTGTAAACCAGCGGGGGATGTACGAGCAGTACTTC

d_call: TRBD1
clone_size: many
j_call: TRBJ1-1
v_call: TRBV20-1
cdr3_aa: CSADGTGMITEAFF
cdr3_nt: TGCAGTGCAGATGGGACAGGGATGATCACTGAAGCTTTCTTT

d_call: TRBD2
clone_size: .
j_call: TRBJ2-7
v_call: TRBV6-2/TRBV6-3
cdr3_aa: CASSYSQTSGRADEQYF
cdr3_nt: TGTGCCAGCAGTTACTCCCAGACTAGCGGGAGGGCCGACGAGCAGTACTTC

d_call: .
clone_size: many
j_call: TRBJ1-1
v_call: TRBV10-2
cdr3_aa: CASQSSGGRTEAFF
cdr3_nt: TGCGCCAGCCAGTCCTCGGGGGGCCGAACTGAAGCTTTCTTT

d_call: .
clone_size: few
j_call: TRBJ2-6
v_call: TRBV5-4
cdr3_aa: CASSQGRHSGANVLTF
cdr3_nt: TGTGCCAGCAGCCAAGGACGGCACTCTGGGGCCAACGTCCTGACTTTC

d_call: .
clone_size: medium-sized
j_call: TRBJ2-7
v_call: TRBV4-3
cdr3_aa: CASSQVIGASYEQYF
cdr3_nt: TGCGCCAGCAGCCAAGTTATTGGCGCCTCCTACGAGCAGTACTTC

d_call: .
clone_size: many
j_call: TRBJ1-6
v_call: TRBV5-1
cdr3_aa: CASSLESDSPLHF
cdr3_nt: TGCGCCAGCAGCTTGGAGTCCGATTCACCCCTCCACTTT

d_call: .
clone_size: few
j_call: TRBJ2-2
v_call: TRBV7-8
cdr3_aa: CASSPTRVNTGELFF
cdr3_nt: TGTGCCAGCTCGCCGACTAGGGTGAACACCGGGGAGCTGTTTTTT

d_call: .
clone_size: medium-sized
j_call: TRBJ2-7
v_call: TRBV15
cdr3_aa: CATSRGLQGEQYF
cdr3_nt: TGTGCCACCAGCCGGGGACTTCAAGGAGAGCAGTACTTC

d_call: .
clone_size: many
j_call: TRBJ1-1
v_call: TRBV3-1
cdr3_aa: CASKDGVHTEAFF
cdr3_nt: TGTGCCAGCAAGGATGGGGTACACACTGAAGCTTTCTTT